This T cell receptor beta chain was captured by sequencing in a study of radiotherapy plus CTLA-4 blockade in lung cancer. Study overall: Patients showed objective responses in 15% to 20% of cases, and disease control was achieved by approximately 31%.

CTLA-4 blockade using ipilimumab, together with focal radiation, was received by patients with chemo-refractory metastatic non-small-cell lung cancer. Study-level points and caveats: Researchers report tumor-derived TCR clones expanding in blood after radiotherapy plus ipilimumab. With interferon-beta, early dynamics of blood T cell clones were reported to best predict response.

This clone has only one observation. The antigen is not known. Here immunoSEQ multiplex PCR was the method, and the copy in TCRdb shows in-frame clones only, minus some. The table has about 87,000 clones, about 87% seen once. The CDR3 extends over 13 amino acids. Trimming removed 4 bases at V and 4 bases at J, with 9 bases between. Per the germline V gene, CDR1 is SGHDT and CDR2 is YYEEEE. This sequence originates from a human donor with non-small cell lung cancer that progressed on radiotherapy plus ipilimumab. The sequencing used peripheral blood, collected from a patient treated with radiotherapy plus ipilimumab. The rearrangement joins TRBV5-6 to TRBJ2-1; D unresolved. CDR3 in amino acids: CASSRRLYNEQFF. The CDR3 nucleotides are TGTGCCAGCAGCCGACGGCTATACAATGAGCAGTTCTTC. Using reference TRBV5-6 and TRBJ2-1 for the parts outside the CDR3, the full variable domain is DAGVTQSPTHLIKTRGQQVTLRCSPKSGHDTVSWYQQALGQGPQFIFQYYEEEERQRGNFPDRFSGHQFPNYSSELNVNALLLGDSALYLCASSRRLYNEQFFGPGTRLTVL.